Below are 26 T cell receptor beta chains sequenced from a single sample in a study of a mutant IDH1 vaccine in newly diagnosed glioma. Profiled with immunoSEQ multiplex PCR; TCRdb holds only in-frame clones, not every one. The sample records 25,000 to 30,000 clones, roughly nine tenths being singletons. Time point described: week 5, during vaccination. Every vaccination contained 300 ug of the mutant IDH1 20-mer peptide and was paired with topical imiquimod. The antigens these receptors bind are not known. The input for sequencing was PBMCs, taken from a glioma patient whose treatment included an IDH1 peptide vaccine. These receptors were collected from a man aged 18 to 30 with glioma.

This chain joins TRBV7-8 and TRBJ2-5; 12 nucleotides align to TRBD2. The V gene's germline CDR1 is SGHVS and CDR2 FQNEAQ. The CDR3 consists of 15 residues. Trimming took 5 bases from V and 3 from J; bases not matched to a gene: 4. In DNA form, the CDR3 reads TGTGCCAGCAGCCTCTGGACTAGCGGGGAAGAGACCCAGTACTTC. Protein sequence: CASSLWTSGEETQYF.

The CDR3 DNA sequence: TGTGCCAGCAGTTCCGGGACAGAGTACGAGCAGTACTTC. This gives the protein CASSSGTEYEQYF. The V call is TRBV6-5, the J call TRBJ2-7; TRBD1 matches 7 bases. V shed 4 bases and J 4 bases; nucleotides not matched to a gene: 4. This CDR3 has 13 amino acids. Germline V gives CDR1 MNHEY, CDR2 SVGAGI.

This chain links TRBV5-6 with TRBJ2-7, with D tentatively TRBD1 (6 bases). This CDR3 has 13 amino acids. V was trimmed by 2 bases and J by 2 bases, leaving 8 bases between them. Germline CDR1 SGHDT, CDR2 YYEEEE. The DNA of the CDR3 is TGTGCCAGCAGCTTACAGGGAACCTACGAGCAGTACTTC. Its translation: CASSLQGTYEQYF.

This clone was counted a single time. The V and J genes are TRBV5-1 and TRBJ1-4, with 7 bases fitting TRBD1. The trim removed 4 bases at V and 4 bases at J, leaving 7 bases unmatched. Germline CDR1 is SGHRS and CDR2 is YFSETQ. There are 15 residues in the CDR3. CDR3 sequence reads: CASSIQGYGNEKLFF. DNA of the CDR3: TGCGCCAGCAGCATACAGGGGTATGGTAATGAAAAACTGTTTTTT.

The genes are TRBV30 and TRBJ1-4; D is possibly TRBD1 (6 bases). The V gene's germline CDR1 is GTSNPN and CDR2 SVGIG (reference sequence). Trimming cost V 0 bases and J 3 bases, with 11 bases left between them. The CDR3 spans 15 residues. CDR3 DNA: TGTGCCTGGAGTGTACAGTCAGGGGCTAATGAAAAACTGTTTTTT. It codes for CAWSVQSGANEKLFF.

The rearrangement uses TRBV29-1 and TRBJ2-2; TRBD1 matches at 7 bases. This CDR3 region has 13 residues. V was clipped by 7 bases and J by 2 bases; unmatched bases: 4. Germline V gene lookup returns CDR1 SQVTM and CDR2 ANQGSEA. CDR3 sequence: CSARQGNTGELFF. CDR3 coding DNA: TGCAGCGCCCGACAGGGTAACACCGGGGAGCTGTTTTTT.

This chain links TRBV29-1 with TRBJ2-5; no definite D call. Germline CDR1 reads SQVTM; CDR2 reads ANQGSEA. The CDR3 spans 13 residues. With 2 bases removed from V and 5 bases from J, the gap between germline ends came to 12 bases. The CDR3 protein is CSVEYQTGETQYF. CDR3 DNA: TGCAGCGTTGAATATCAAACCGGGGAGACCCAGTACTTC.

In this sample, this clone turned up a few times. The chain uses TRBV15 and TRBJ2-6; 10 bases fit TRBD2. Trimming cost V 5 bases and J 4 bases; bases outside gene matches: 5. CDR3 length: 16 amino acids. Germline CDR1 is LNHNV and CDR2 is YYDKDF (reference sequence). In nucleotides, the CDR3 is TGTGCCACCAGCTCCCAGCGGGAGGGAGGGGCCAACGTCCTGACTTTC. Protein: CATSSQREGGANVLTF.

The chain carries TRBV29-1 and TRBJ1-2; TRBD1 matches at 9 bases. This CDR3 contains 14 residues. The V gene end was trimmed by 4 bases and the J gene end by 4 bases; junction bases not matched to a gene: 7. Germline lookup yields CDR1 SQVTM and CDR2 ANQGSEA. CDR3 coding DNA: TGCAGCGTTGGCCCCGGGACAGGGATCTATGGCTACACCTTC. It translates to CSVGPGTGIYGYTF.

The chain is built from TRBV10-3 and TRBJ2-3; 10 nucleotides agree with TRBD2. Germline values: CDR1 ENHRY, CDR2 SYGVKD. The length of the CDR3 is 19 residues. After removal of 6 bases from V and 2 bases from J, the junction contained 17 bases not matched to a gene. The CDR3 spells CAIRGLQGRTSGPTDTQYF. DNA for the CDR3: TGTGCCATCAGAGGTCTACAGGGACGGACTAGCGGACCCACAGATACGCAGTATTTT.

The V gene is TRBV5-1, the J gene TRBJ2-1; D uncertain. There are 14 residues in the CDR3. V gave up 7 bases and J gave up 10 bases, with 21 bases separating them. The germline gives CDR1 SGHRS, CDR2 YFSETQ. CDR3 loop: CASLERPGTLEQFF. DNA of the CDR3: TGCGCCAGCTTGGAGAGGCCGGGTACCTTAGAGCAGTTCTTC.

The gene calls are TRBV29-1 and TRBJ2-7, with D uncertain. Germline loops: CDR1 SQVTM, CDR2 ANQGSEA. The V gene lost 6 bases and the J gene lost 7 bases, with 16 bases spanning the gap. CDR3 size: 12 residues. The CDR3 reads CSVFLGSGEQYF. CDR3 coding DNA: TGCAGCGTCTTCCTTGGATCGGGTGAGCAGTACTTC.

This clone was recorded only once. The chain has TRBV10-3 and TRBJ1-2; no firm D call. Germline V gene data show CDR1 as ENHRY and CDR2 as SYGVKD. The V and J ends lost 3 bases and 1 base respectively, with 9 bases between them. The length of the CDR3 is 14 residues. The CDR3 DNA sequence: TGTGCCATCAGTGACGTGAAAATTAACTATGGCTACACCTTC. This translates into CAISDVKINYGYTF.

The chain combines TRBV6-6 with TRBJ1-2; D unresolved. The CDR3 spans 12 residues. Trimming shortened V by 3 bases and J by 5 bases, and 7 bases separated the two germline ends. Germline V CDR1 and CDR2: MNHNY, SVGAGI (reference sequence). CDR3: CASSYGPYGYTF. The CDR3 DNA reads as TGTGCCAGCAGTTATGGGCCTTATGGCTACACCTTC.

The CDR3: CASSSGLSLEEQYF. The DNA of the CDR3 is TGTGCCAGCAGTTCGGGACTATCCCTGGAGGAGCAGTACTTC. V is TRBV27 and J is TRBJ2-7; TRBD2 matches at 7 bases. V trimming: 4 bases; J trimming: 7 bases; junction bases outside the gene matches: 10. From germline, CDR1 is MNHEY and CDR2 SMNVEV (reference sequence). CDR3 length equals 14 residues.

CDR3 sequence reads: CASSYGGTGEETQYF. DNA for the CDR3: TGTGCCAGCAGTTACGGGGGGACAGGGGAAGAGACCCAGTACTTC. The rearrangement uses TRBV6-6 and TRBJ2-5; 10 bases map to TRBD1. The junction had 3 bases not matched to a gene; V was cut back by 2 bases and J by 3 bases. CDR3 size: 15 residues. The germline gives CDR1 MNHNY, CDR2 SVGAGI (reference sequence).

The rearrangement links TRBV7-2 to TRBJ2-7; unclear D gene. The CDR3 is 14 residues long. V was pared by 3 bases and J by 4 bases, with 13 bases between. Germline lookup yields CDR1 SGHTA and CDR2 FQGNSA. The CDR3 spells CASSFALGRYEQYF. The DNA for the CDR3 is TGTGCCAGCAGCTTTGCGCTAGGCCGATACGAGCAGTACTTC. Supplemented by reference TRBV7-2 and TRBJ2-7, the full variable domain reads GAGVSQSPSNKVTEKGKDVELRCDPISGHTALYWYRQSLGQGLEFLIYFQGNSAPDKSGLPSDRFSAERTGGSVSTLTIQRTQQEDSAVYLCASSFALGRYEQYFGPGTRLTVT.

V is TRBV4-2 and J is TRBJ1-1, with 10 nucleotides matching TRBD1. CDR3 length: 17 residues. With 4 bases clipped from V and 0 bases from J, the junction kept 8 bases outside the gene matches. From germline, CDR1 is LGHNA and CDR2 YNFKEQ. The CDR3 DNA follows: TGTGCCAGCAGCCGTGACAGACAGGGGGCATTGAACACTGAAGCTTTCTTT. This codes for CASSRDRQGALNTEAFF.

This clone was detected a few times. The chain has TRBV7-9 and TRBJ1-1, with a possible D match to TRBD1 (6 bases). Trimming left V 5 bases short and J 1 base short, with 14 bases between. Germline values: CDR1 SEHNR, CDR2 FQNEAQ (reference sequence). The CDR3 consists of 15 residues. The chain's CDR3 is CASSVQQGGNTEAFF. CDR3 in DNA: TGTGCCAGCAGCGTCCAACAGGGCGGGAACACTGAAGCTTTCTTT.

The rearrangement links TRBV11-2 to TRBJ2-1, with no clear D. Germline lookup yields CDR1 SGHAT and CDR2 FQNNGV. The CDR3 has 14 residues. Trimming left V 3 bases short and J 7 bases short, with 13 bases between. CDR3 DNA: TGTGCCAGCAGCTTCTACTACCCCTGGAATGAGCAGTTCTTC. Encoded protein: CASSFYYPWNEQFF.

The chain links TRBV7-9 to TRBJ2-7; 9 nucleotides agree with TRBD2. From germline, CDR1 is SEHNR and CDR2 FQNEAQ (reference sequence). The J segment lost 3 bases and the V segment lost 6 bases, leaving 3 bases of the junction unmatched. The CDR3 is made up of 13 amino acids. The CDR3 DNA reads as TGTGCCAGCAGGCTGACTAGCGGCTACGAGCAGTACTTC. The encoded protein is CASRLTSGYEQYF. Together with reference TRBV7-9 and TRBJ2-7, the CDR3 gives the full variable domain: DTGVSQNPRHKITKRGQNVTFRCDPISEHNRLYWYRQTLGQGPEFLTYFQNEAQLEKSRLLSDRFSAERPKGSFSTLEIQRTEQGDSAMYLCASRLTSGYEQYFGPGTRLTVT.

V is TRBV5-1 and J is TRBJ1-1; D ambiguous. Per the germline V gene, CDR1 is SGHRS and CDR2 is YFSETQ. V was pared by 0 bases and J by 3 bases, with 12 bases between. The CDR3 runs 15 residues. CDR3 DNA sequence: TGCGCCAGCAGCTTGGGGGCGGGGATCGACACTGAAGCTTTCTTT. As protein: CASSLGAGIDTEAFF.

CDR3 sequence: CSALLDTEAFF. CDR3 DNA sequence: TGCAGTGCTTTACTGGACACTGAAGCTTTCTTT. The gene calls are TRBV20-1 and TRBJ1-1, with D hard to call. Germline values: CDR1 DFQATT, CDR2 SNEGSKA (reference sequence). CDR3 length equals 11 residues. The V and J ends lost 5 bases and 3 bases respectively, with 7 bases between them.

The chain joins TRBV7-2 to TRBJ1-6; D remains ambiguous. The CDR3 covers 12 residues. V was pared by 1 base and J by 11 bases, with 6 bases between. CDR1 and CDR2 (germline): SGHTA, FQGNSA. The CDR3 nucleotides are TGTGCCAGCAGCTTAGTTGCGACACCCCTCCACTTT. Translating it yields CASSLVATPLHF.

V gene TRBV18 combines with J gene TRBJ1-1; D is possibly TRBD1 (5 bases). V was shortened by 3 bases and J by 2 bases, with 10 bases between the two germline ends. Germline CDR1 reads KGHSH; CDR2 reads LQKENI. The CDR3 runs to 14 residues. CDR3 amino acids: CASSPGTVNTEAFF. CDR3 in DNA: TGTGCCAGCTCACCTGGGACGGTAAACACTGAAGCTTTCTTT.

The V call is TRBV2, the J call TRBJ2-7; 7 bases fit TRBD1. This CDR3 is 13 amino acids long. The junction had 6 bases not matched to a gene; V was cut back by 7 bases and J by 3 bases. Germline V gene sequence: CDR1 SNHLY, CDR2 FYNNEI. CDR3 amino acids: CASTPGQNYEQYF. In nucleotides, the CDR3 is TGTGCCAGCACCCCGGGACAGAACTACGAGCAGTACTTC.